These T cell receptor beta chains were read from a single sample in a study of CD4 T cells in relation to SARS-CoV-2 and coronaviruses. The protocol was immunoSEQ multiplex PCR, while the TCRdb copy is restricted to in-frame clones and leaves out a portion. The sample holds 55,000 to 75,000 clones; about nine tenths are singletons and the top ten take about 1.6%. Material for sequencing was memory CD4+ T cells from PBMCs. These receptors were collected from a human donor in good health. Both conserved end residues are part of each CDR3.

v_call,cdr3_aa
TRBV18,CASSPQGALNEKLFF
TRBV6-1,CASSDRSGDEQYF
TRBV28,CASTTMGQPNTEAFF
TRBV27,CASSPSGGFGEKLFF
TRBV27,CASSGIRGRPNQPQHF
TRBV2,CASSEIVTDSNQPQHF
TRBV5-1,CASSRGQGGNEKLFF
TRBV9,CASSTTGGLSFYTF
TRBV25-1,CASSEFPVDSEAFF
TRBV27,CASSLGVPPLEQYF
TRBV5-1,CASSPRTSGTNPLTGELFF
TRBV9,CASSRTGGHSYNEQFF
TRBV19,CASSGAGGMGNEQFF
TRBV10-3,CATPQGFTDTQYF
TRBV7-8,CASSVTGQPAYGYTF
TRBV28,CASNNGEGGEQYF
TRBV7-3,CASSSQGTDTQYF
TRBV5-1,CASRPPGGNLYNEQFF
TRBV5-1,CATKSVPSNTGELFF
TRBV3-1/TRBV3-2,CASSPGLAPSYEQYF
TRBV2,CASGVSYPSTDTQYF
TRBV3-1/TRBV3-2,CASSLGQIYGYTF
TRBV29-1,CSVLLDRGSFF
TRBV9,CASSVGGGTGSYEQYF
TRBV10-3,CAIMVGTGFFGEQYF
TRBV9,CASSVLADSDTQYF
TRBV18,CASSTTGTGYNEQFF
TRBV3-1/TRBV3-2,CASSQVWGAGYTF
TRBV28,CASSLGGAYTQYF
TRBV30,CAWAGLNQPQHF
TRBV5-1,CASRPEGNTEAFF
TRBV7-8,CASSLTGRNSGNTIYF
TRBV5-8,CASSPRGTVRDTQYF
TRBV5-4,CASTQNQGAGAGTQYF
TRBV4-1,CASSQRRANYGYTF
TRBV15,CATSEQTGGEQYF
TRBV5-1,CASRDGTGARWQYF